This TCR beta chain is drawn from a study of cytotoxic CD8 clonotypes in ibrutinib-treated CLL. Study-wide results and caveats: Measured clonality at baseline was greater than in age-matched healthy donors and tracked with circulating CD8+ T-cell counts.

Worth noting for this clone: The antigen remains unidentified.

V gave up 4 bases and J gave up 6 bases, with 18 bases separating them. Germline CDR1 ENHRY, CDR2 SYGVKD. This CDR3 has 16 amino acids. Profiling relied on immunoSEQ multiplex PCR, and the TCRdb table lists in-frame clones only, not all of them. Here the sample spans about 45,000 clones, 50% to 75% being singletons. The input for sequencing was PBMCs, taken after 24 months of ibrutinib treatment. The TCR originated in a human donor with chronic lymphocytic leukemia. The chain has TRBV10-3 and TRBJ2-2; perhaps D is TRBD1 or TRBD2 (5 bases each). The CDR3 nucleotides are TGTGCCATCAGTGTAGTGGGGGAGTCTTCTTCCGGGGAGCTGTTTTTT. Encoded protein: CAISVVGESSSGELFF.